This TCR beta chain was recorded in a study of persistence of HIV-infected CD4 T cells. As concerns this clone: Its matching antigen is unknown.

Study-level points and caveats: TCR analyses could not target the rare provirus-carrying CMV-responding cells. Proviral oligoclonality tracked with TCR oligoclonality within the same sorted cells.

The immunoSEQ assay was version 4, run in survey mode. The method was immunoSEQ multiplex PCR; TCRdb's version includes in-frame clones alone and lacks a portion of them. Of just under 20,000 clones listed, 75% to 80% are singletons. Lysates of CMV-infected fibroblasts at about 10 ug/mL stimulated these cells. Sorting of responding CD4+ T cells relied on upregulated CD40 ligand together with CD69. Before stimulation, PBMCs underwent CD8+ T cell depletion. An approximately 19-hour stimulation of CD8-depleted PBMCs used anti-CD28/CD49d costimulation, CD40-blocking antibody and enfuvirtide. Trimming left V 4 bases short and J 2 bases short, with 6 bases between. CDR1 and CDR2 from the germline V gene are LNHDA and SQIVND (reference sequence). The CDR3 contains 14 residues.

The source material was CD4+ T cells sorted from PBMCs after roughly 18-hour stimulation, sampled from a patient who received antiretroviral therapy. This clonotype was sampled from an adult man with HIV who was CMV-seropositive. The rearrangement links TRBV19 to TRBJ2-6; D remains ambiguous. The chain's CDR3 is CASSTGPGANVLTF. The CDR3 DNA sequence: TGTGCCAGTAGTACAGGCCCTGGGGCCAACGTCCTGACTTTC.